This TCR beta chain was obtained from a study of metastatic and nonmetastatic thyroid tumors. On the study more broadly: Across peripheral blood and tumor or nodule tissue samples taken from malignant and benign thyroid patients, the repertoires were compared with one another.

Source study methods: Using the CDR3 differences seen across clinicopathological groups, the authors built a distant-metastasis classifier for papillary thyroid cancer, which was meant to discriminate distant-metastatic patients. Via MiXCR, TCRdb re-called the PCR reads. TCRdb, not the authors, supplied the V and J calls. The table lists around 4,500 clones, 34% of them singletons. Germline assignment: CDR1 MDHEN and CDR2 SYDVKM. Unmatched junction bases numbered 7, after V lost 3 bases and J lost 5 bases. CDR3 length: 14 amino acids. General study results and limits: Malignant thyroid tumors reportedly had TCR beta diversity that was significantly higher than in benign nodules, in blood and tumor.

All patients were untreated before thyroid surgery. A remark on this clone: The antigen is not known.

The chain couples TRBV28 to TRBJ2-7, with 7 nucleotides matching TRBD2. Sequencing used adjacent normal tissue. This clonotype was obtained from a male donor with papillary thyroid cancer or a benign thyroid nodule (not recorded which). Some clones in this sample may be carry-over from other donors' samples. CDR3 bases: TGTGCCAGCAGTTTCGGCTTGGCGGGGGACGAGCAGTACTTC. Amino acid sequence: CASSFGLAGDEQYF. The complete variable domain, with remaining parts taken from reference TRBV28 and TRBJ2-7, reads DVKVTQSSRYLVKRTGEKVFLECVQDMDHENMFWYRQDPGLGLRLIYFSYDVKMKEKGDIPEGYSVSREKKERFSLILESASTNQTSMYLCASSFGLAGDEQYFGPGTRLTVT.